Sequencing of this TCR beta chain was carried out in a study of naive and memory T cell subsets. Study-level results: TCRs were reportedly recovered from both biopsy types, mostly tuberculin test sites. The RNA method is potentially sensitive to activation and differentiation changes.

The table lists this clonotype with many counts. Its antigen is unidentified. For blood and skin samples, reverse transcription used TCR alpha and beta constant primers. TCRdb fed the UMI-ligation and nested PCR reads into MiXCR, producing one record per CDR3 protein. The sample has 18,000 or so distinct CDR3 sequences; approximately 9.7% are singletons. This sample's treatment: skin biopsy from PPD injection site in Mantoux-positive individual. Input was about 1 to 1000 ng of DNase-treated total RNA without cell sorting. V lost 2 bases and J lost 3; bases outside the gene matches: 13. The CDR3 runs to 18 residues.

This specimen consisted of skin, obtained from a tuberculin skin test site. The sequence came from an adult in good health. The V gene is TRBV12-3 or TRBV12-4, the J gene TRBJ2-1; 7 bases fit TRBD2. CDR3 loop: CASSLWWETSLSYNEQFF. The CDR3 region has the DNA TGTGCCAGCAGTTTATGGTGGGAGACTAGCCTCAGCTACAATGAGCAGTTCTTC.